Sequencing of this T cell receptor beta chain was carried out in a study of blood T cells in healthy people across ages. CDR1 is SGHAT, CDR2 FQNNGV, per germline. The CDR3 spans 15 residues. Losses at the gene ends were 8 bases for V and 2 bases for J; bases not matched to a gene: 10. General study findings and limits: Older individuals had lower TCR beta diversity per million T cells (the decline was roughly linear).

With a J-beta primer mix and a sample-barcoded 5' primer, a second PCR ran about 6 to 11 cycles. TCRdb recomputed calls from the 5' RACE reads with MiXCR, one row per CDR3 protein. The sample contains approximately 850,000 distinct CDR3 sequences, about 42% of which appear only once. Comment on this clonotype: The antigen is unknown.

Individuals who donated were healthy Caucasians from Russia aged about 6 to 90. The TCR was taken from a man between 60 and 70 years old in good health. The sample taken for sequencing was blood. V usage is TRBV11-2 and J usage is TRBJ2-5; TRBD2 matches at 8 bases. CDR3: CASSILASGQETQYF. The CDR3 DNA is TGTGCCAGCTCCATTCTGGCTAGCGGGCAAGAGACCCAGTACTTC.